This T cell receptor beta chain originates from a study of blood T cell repertoires in COVID-19. This table comes from immunoSEQ multiplex PCR, and its TCRdb copy is limited to in-frame clones, with some not included. The data hold 450,000 to 500,000 clones, with around 85% observed a single time. V trimming: 4 bases; J trimming: 8 bases; junction bases outside the gene matches: 6. The CDR3 length is 13 residues. Germline V lookup: CDR1 SGHNT, CDR2 YYREEE (reference sequence). Residents of 24 US areas, aged about 18 to 100 years, made up the participants. This sequence originates from a woman aged 55-75 years who had recovered from COVID-19. The V gene is TRBV5-4, the J gene TRBJ1-2, with TRBD1 matching 9 bases. The source material was PBMCs or T cells enriched from blood (not recorded which). The CDR3 region is CASSPDRGHGYTF. In DNA form, the CDR3 reads TGTGCCAGCAGCCCGGACAGGGGTCACGGCTACACCTTC. Using reference TRBV5-4 and TRBJ1-2 for the parts outside the CDR3, the full variable domain is ETGVTQSPTHLIKTRGQQVTLRCSSQSGHNTVSWYQQALGQGPQFIFQYYREEENGRGNFPPRFSGLQFPNYSSELNVNALELDDSALYLCASSPDRGHGYTFGSGTRLTVV.